One T cell receptor (beta chain) is described in this entry. Only in-frame clones appear in the TCRdb table, and some are missing; sequencing was by immunoSEQ multiplex PCR. The table records approximately 41,000 clones, around 97% of them present only once. The data derive from a study of technical replicates of blood from a handful of donors. The CDR3 extends over 13 amino acids. Germline V gives CDR1 MNHNS, CDR2 SASEGT. The ends were cut back, 3 bases at V and 11 bases at J, with 16 bases in the middle. The chain uses TRBV6-1 and TRBJ1-1; D is unresolved. What was sequenced was T cells isolated from PBMCs. This TCR came from a human donor in good health. CDR3 sequence (DNA): TGTGCCAGCAGTGAGGCCACGGCAGGCCGGGCTTTCTTT. Translated, it gives CASSEATAGRAFF.